This TCR beta chain was captured in a study of early T cells in non-severe SARS-CoV-2 infection (dated by TCRdb to the early 2020s). As for the study more broadly: Bulk RNA from unsorted whole blood was used for TCR sequencing, so alpha and beta chains could not be paired.

Broader findings and caveats from the paper: VDJdb matching was skewed toward anti-spike CD8 responses and likely underestimated virus-specific expansions by missing private and CD4 specificities.

This clonotype occurred many times. Its antigen is still unknown. No clone much larger than this one lies a single base away; base qualities are absent. The CDR3, from cysteine to phenylalanine, totals 14 residues. Only CDR3 DNA remains: 42 bases, in frame from the first base. V is cut back by 6 bases and J by 3 bases, with 4 bases in the junction unmatched. CDR1 and CDR2, per the germline V gene, are KGHDR and SFDVKD. Library generation was performed with 5' RACE. Sequencing instrument: NextSeq 500. Unique molecular identifiers were attached to individual cDNA molecules in the TCR library protocol so that sequencing error and PCR bias could be corrected. Both TCR alpha and beta chains were sequenced, and tight co-correlation was observed between alpha and beta sequence abundances in each sample. In the authors' own workflow: Decombinator V4 was used to perform V gene, J gene and CDR3 annotation of TCR sequences. TCRs were defined as expanded if a significant change between any two time points was detected under a Poisson model with p below 0.0001. Abundances of TCRs were expressed as counts per million after normalisation to the total number of TCRs sequenced in each sample. MAIT TCRs were defined by TRAV1-2 paired with TRAJ12, TRAJ20 or TRAJ33, and iNKT TCRs by TRAV10 paired with TRAJ18. VDJdb, accessed 1 November 2021, was searched for CMV, EBV and SARS-CoV-2 annotated TCRs, excluding TCRs annotated for multiple antigens. Through fastp at Q25 and MiXCR, TCRdb rebuilt clones from the public reads, retaining in-frame beta chains. Entries that share a CDR3 protein sequence are merged under the most common genes and DNA. These V and J calls are TCRdb output, not the study's own analysis. Here the sample has approximately 50,000 distinct CDR3 sequences; about a tenth occur a single time. The leading ten clones occupy 14% to 15% of the sample.

A case-control design nested within a healthcare worker cohort in London, UK, was used, with weekly nasopharyngeal swab PCR tests and blood sampling performed. Healthcare workers were recruited between 23 and 31 March 2020, during the week of the UK lockdown, and were followed weekly for up to roughly 15 weeks. The chain couples TRBV24-1 to TRBJ2-1; TRBD1 agrees with 7 junctional bases. Sequencing was performed on whole blood. This TCR came from an adult who was a healthcare worker with PCR-confirmed SARS-CoV-2 infection or an uninfected control (not recorded which). The CDR3 has the sequence CATSRGQFYNEQFF. Read as DNA, the sequence is TGTGCCACCAGTAGGGGACAGTTCTACAATGAGCAGTTCTTC.